This TCR beta chain was sequenced during a study of T cells in localized non-small cell lung cancer. Whole-study results and caveats: Owing to sequencing of a solitary tumor region, heterogeneity cannot be discounted. Patients showing higher blood T cell density tended to see longer overall survival. When the top 100 tumor clones were examined, a median around 50 of them also appeared in the adjacent lung, which was paired and uninvolved. It was uninvolved adjacent lung that showed the highest T cell clonality, exceeding tumor.

This clone was counted between two and nine times. Antigen specificity is unknown. The CDR3 runs to 18 residues. V dropped 4 bases and J dropped 0 bases, with 16 bases sitting between them. CDR1 is MGHRA, CDR2 YSYEKL, per germline. The data were produced by immunoSEQ multiplex PCR, yet TCRdb's version contains in-frame clones alone and is incomplete. The sample carries about 17,000 clones, 80% to 90% recorded once. The TCR comes from a male donor aged 60 or over with stage III lung adenocarcinoma. The J gene is TRBJ1-6, the V gene TRBV4-1; no firm D call. The sample in question was peripheral blood, obtained before any cancer treatment. In nucleotides, the CDR3 is TGCGCCAGCAGCCCGGGGTCTTCCTCCAGCTCCTATAATTCACCCCTCCACTTT. Translating gives CASSPGSSSSSYNSPLHF.